The sequence of this TCR beta chain was determined in a study of cytomegalovirus exposure and HLA in healthy donors. Amplification used 60 Vbeta primers and 13 Jbeta primers. Sequencing used immunoSEQ multiplex PCR; TCRdb keeps in-frame clones, though not all of them. The listing records 130,000 to 150,000 clones. This CDR3 has 20 amino acids. The trim removed 2 bases at V and 0 bases at J, leaving 12 bases unmatched. Looked up from germline, CDR1 is SGHTA and CDR2 is FQGTGA. Study outcomes and limitations: As a later analysis showed, a missense DCLRE1C variant was linked to trimming of TCR beta V- and J-genes. The authors listed approximately 160 TCR beta chains as cytomegalovirus-associated.

About this clone: The target antigen is unknown.

Sample: PBMCs. This receptor was identified in a man aged 40-55 years in good health and CMV-seronegative. V and J are TRBV7-3 and TRBJ1-6; 8 bases fit TRBD1. CDR3 in amino acids: CASSLGLVHRGSSYNSPLHF. In DNA, the CDR3 is TGTGCCAGCAGCTTAGGCTTAGTCCACAGGGGGAGCTCCTATAATTCACCCCTCCACTTT. Together with reference TRBV7-3 and TRBJ1-6, the CDR3 gives the full variable domain: GAGVSQTPSNKVTEKGKYVELRCDPISGHTALYWYRQSLGQGPEFLIYFQGTGAADDSGLPNDRFFAVRPEGSVSTLKIQRTERGDSAVYLCASSLGLVHRGSSYNSPLHFGNGTRLTVT.